Listed here is a single T cell receptor (beta chain). The CDR3 contains 12 residues. The V end lost 5 bases, the J end lost 8 bases, and 12 bases lay between the germline ends. Per germline, CDR1 MNHEY and CDR2 SVGEGT. These data are taken from a study of T cell responses to AZD1222 COVID-19 vaccine. Here immunoSEQ multiplex PCR was the method, and the copy in TCRdb shows in-frame clones only, minus some. Of more than 95,000 clones listed, around 88% are singletons. The sample in question was peripheral blood, obtained on day 0 of AZD1222 vaccination. This clonotype originated in an adult in good health. The chain uses TRBV6-2 or TRBV6-3 and TRBJ1-2; D call uncertain. CDR3 in DNA: TGTGCCAGCAGTGACGGGGAAAGAGGCTACACCTTC. Protein product: CASSDGERGYTF.